The rows below give T cell receptor beta chains drawn from one sample of a study of T cells after yellow fever vaccination. A single record per CDR3 protein comes from TCRdb applying MiXCR to the 5' RACE reads. The table records 300,000 to 400,000 distinct CDR3 sequences, under 15% of them present only once. The input for sequencing was CD4+ T cells sorted from PBMCs, taken 15 days after the yellow fever booster vaccination. These receptors were obtained from a young man who received the YFV17D yellow fever vaccine. Both conserved end residues are part of each CDR3.

v_call cdr3_aa
TRBV12-3/TRBV12-4 CASSLTGYTEAFF
TRBV6-5 CASSPRQGMGLGDTQYF
TRBV7-8 CASSLNDYNEQFF
TRBV29-1 CSVRGTHQETQYF
TRBV28 CASSRWGPTGDEQFF
TRBV6-6 CASSRVIYGYTF
TRBV7-2 CASSLAGQGLGNTIYF
TRBV5-5 CASTEGAQGVREKLFF
TRBV25-1 CASDTGNSQETQYF
TRBV10-3 CAISVETGGRLRNQPQHF
TRBV5-5 CASSLMAGRWANYGYTF
TRBV7-2 CASSRRGLAGGSTDTQYF
TRBV4-1 CASSQTGGKNYEQYF
TRBV12-3/TRBV12-4 CASSLTSYEQYF
TRBV3-1 CASSQEATLNTEAFF
TRBV4-2 CASSPRRGAEYGYTF
TRBV4-3 CASSHTNSPLHF
TRBV11-1 CASSLEGLGMLYNEQFF
TRBV10-3 CAISGTTNEKLFF
TRBV7-2 CASSLGGGPLFF
TRBV5-1 CASSLGAGGQGFEQFF
TRBV6-4 CASSGEEGQPQHF
TRBV6-1 CASSEASPVYGYTF
TRBV3-1 CASSLLAGAEQFF
TRBV15 CATSRAEDRYNEQFF
TRBV5-1 CASSLGGGENEQFF
TRBV3-1 CASSQDRVKFF
TRBV5-6 CASSWGQRYYEQYF
TRBV4-2 CASSQDPRDWAQFF
TRBV7-9 CASSLAQINSPLHF
TRBV6-6 CASSYSRDSTIYF
TRBV11-2 CASSSFGTGGNEQFF
TRBV11-2 CASSLYTSQETQYF
TRBV12-3/TRBV12-4 CASSLRTVNSNQPQHF
TRBV10-3 CAISLDRGLGGANVLTF
TRBV4-2 CASSQGTSYNEQFF
TRBV2 CASSEVGTNTGELFF
TRBV5-1 CASSLYGTVNTEAFF
TRBV6-5 CASSSRGLAGTTDTQYF
TRBV18 CASSPRQGSNYGYTF
TRBV28 CASSSRQVPNEKLFF
TRBV12-3/TRBV12-4 CASSLGDNQPQHF
TRBV21-1 CASSNYDYPSSGNTIYF
TRBV7-2 CASRAVGSTDTQYF